This TCR beta chain was observed in a study of T-cell memory formation after mild COVID-19. About the study: Most TCR clusters belonged to a single donor.

This clonotype has just one count. Its antigen is unidentified. Regarding the study as a whole: Largely, contracting CD4+ clones fell within CM and EM, and contracting CD8+ clones within EMRA.

With V trimmed by 6 bases and J by 3 bases, 8 bases remained unmatched. The V gene's germline CDR1 is MNHEY and CDR2 SMNVEV (reference sequence). This CDR3 is 15 amino acids long. cDNA libraries for TCR alpha and TCR beta, carrying sample barcodes and UMIs, came from 5'RACE with constant-segment primers. Each CDR3 protein is one row after TCRdb ran MiXCR on the 5' RACE reads. The table shows around 5,000 distinct CDR3 sequences, with approximately 44% occurring only once. Sequencing used PBMCs or a T cell subset sorted from them (not recorded which). The TCR originated in an adult who had mild COVID-19 (a few samples of this study predate the infection). Cell type and time point are not known. The J gene is TRBJ2-3, the V gene TRBV27, with TRBD2 matching over 8 bases. CDR3 region: CASSLTGTRTDTQYF. CDR3 nucleotide sequence: TGTGCCAGCAGCCTGACCGGGACTAGAACAGATACGCAGTATTTT.